Listed below are T cell receptor beta chains from one sample, sequenced in a study of blood T cell repertoires in COVID-19. Assay: immunoSEQ multiplex PCR; the TCRdb copy retains only in-frame clones and omits some. Of some 200,000 clones listed, 80% to 90% are singletons. Input material: peripheral blood. These receptors were obtained from a woman aged 70-85 years with COVID-19, enrolled during active disease. The CDR3 runs from the conserved cysteine through the conserved F or W. D genes are given only for firm matches. The size entry is marked missing in some rows and otherwise reads once, few, many or a size class.

CDR3nt: TGTGCCAGCAGTTCAAGACAGTCAATAACGCCCCAGCATTTT; CDR3aa: CASSSRQSITPQHF; v_gene: TRBV6-2/TRBV6-3; d_gene: NA; j_gene: TRBJ1-5; abundance: NA
CDR3nt: TGTGCCAGCAGCAAAGAAGCAGGCGCTTCCCCTTCACCCCTCCACTTT; CDR3aa: CASSKEAGASPSPLHF; v_gene: TRBV21-1; d_gene: NA; j_gene: TRBJ1-6; abundance: few
CDR3nt: TGTGCCACCAGCAGAGATCGCAGACAAGAGACCCAGTACTTC; CDR3aa: CATSRDRRQETQYF; v_gene: TRBV15; d_gene: NA; j_gene: TRBJ2-5; abundance: NA
CDR3nt: TGCGCCAGCAGCCCGGGACAGAATAACTATGGCTACACCTTC; CDR3aa: CASSPGQNNYGYTF; v_gene: TRBV5-1; d_gene: TRBD1; j_gene: TRBJ1-2; abundance: NA
CDR3nt: TGTGCCAGCAGCCCGAGCGGGAGGGCCTGGTACGAGCAGTACTTC; CDR3aa: CASSPSGRAWYEQYF; v_gene: TRBV9; d_gene: TRBD2; j_gene: TRBJ2-7; abundance: NA
CDR3nt: TGTGCCAGTGGGACAGGGGGCTGGGAGCAGTTCTTC; CDR3aa: CASGTGGWEQFF; v_gene: TRBV19; d_gene: TRBD1; j_gene: TRBJ2-1; abundance: NA
CDR3nt: TGTGCCAGCAGCCCGCAGGCCCACTATGGCTACACCTTC; CDR3aa: CASSPQAHYGYTF; v_gene: TRBV3-1/TRBV3-2; d_gene: NA; j_gene: TRBJ1-2; abundance: NA
CDR3nt: TGTGCCTGGAGTCAGCGGGAGGCCTACAATGAGCAGTTCTTC; CDR3aa: CAWSQREAYNEQFF; v_gene: TRBV30; d_gene: TRBD2; j_gene: TRBJ2-1; abundance: once
CDR3nt: TGTGCCAGCAGCTTGGGACTAGCGGGAGGGAATTTGTACGAGCAGTACTTC; CDR3aa: CASSLGLAGGNLYEQYF; v_gene: TRBV7-8; d_gene: TRBD2; j_gene: TRBJ2-7; abundance: NA
CDR3nt: TGTGCCAGCAGTTCTAGCGGGAGATCCTACGAGCAGTACTTC; CDR3aa: CASSSSGRSYEQYF; v_gene: TRBV28; d_gene: TRBD2; j_gene: TRBJ2-7; abundance: NA
CDR3nt: TGTGCCACCAGCAGAGGGCTAGCCTCCTACGAGCAGTACTTC; CDR3aa: CATSRGLASYEQYF; v_gene: TRBV15; d_gene: NA; j_gene: TRBJ2-7; abundance: NA
CDR3nt: TGTGCCAGCAGTGACTTGACAGGGGGGACCCCCCTATTCTCGGCGGAGCTGTTTTTT; CDR3aa: CASSDLTGGTPLFSAELFF; v_gene: TRBV2; d_gene: TRBD1; j_gene: TRBJ2-2; abundance: NA
CDR3nt: TGTGCCAGCTCACTGTTCGCGGACTCTGGAAACACCATATATTTT; CDR3aa: CASSLFADSGNTIYF; v_gene: TRBV18; d_gene: NA; j_gene: TRBJ1-3; abundance: few
CDR3nt: TGTGCCAGCAACTTGGGAGGACAAAGCACAGATACGCAGTATTTT; CDR3aa: CASNLGGQSTDTQYF; v_gene: TRBV7-6; d_gene: NA; j_gene: TRBJ2-3; abundance: NA
CDR3nt: TGTGCCAGCAGTACCGGTCGGGGGGCAAGCACCTATAATTCACCCCTCCACTTT; CDR3aa: CASSTGRGASTYNSPLHF; v_gene: TRBV28; d_gene: NA; j_gene: TRBJ1-6; abundance: NA
CDR3nt: TGTGCCAGCAGCGTAGGAGCAGACAATTTCTCTGGAAACACCATATATTTT; CDR3aa: CASSVGADNFSGNTIYF; v_gene: TRBV9; d_gene: NA; j_gene: TRBJ1-3; abundance: NA
CDR3nt: TGTGCCAGCAGCCCAAGGGGTTCAGGGGGCGGTGAGCAGTTCTTC; CDR3aa: CASSPRGSGGGEQFF; v_gene: TRBV3-1/TRBV3-2; d_gene: TRBD1; j_gene: TRBJ2-1; abundance: NA
CDR3nt: TGTGCCAGCAGTTACCGCCTAGACGAGCAGTACTTC; CDR3aa: CASSYRLDEQYF; v_gene: TRBV6-6; d_gene: NA; j_gene: TRBJ2-7; abundance: NA
CDR3nt: TGTGCCTGGTCCAGGGATACGCAGTATTTT; CDR3aa: CAWSRDTQYF; v_gene: TRBV30; d_gene: NA; j_gene: TRBJ2-3; abundance: NA
CDR3nt: TGTGCCAGCAGCTTTGGGGGGGAGACCCAGTACTTC; CDR3aa: CASSFGGETQYF; v_gene: TRBV5-4; d_gene: NA; j_gene: TRBJ2-5; abundance: NA
CDR3nt: TGTGCCAGTAGTTGGCGGGATCAGCCCCAGCATTTT; CDR3aa: CASSWRDQPQHF; v_gene: TRBV19; d_gene: NA; j_gene: TRBJ1-5; abundance: NA
CDR3nt: TGTGCCAGCAGCCAAGGGGGAGGACTAGGCACAGATACGCAGTATTTT; CDR3aa: CASSQGGGLGTDTQYF; v_gene: TRBV3-1/TRBV3-2; d_gene: TRBD2; j_gene: TRBJ2-3; abundance: NA
CDR3nt: TGTGCCAGCAGCCAAGTAGGGGGGAACACTGAAGCTTTCTTT; CDR3aa: CASSQVGGNTEAFF; v_gene: TRBV3-1/TRBV3-2; d_gene: NA; j_gene: TRBJ1-1; abundance: NA
CDR3nt: TGTGCCAGCAGCTCCATCGGGGTTGGCGGGGAGCTGTTTTTT; CDR3aa: CASSSIGVGGELFF; v_gene: TRBV7-9; d_gene: NA; j_gene: TRBJ2-2; abundance: NA
CDR3nt: TGTGCCAGCAGTTGGCAGGCAGAGTACACAGATACGCAGTATTTT; CDR3aa: CASSWQAEYTDTQYF; v_gene: TRBV5-8; d_gene: NA; j_gene: TRBJ2-3; abundance: NA
CDR3nt: TGTGCCAGCAGCCCTCCCCTGGACGGACAAAACTATGGCTACACCTTC; CDR3aa: CASSPPLDGQNYGYTF; v_gene: TRBV6-6; d_gene: NA; j_gene: TRBJ1-2; abundance: NA
CDR3nt: TGTGCCAGCAGTTCCTCTAGCGGCCGAGCCTACGAGCAGTACTTC; CDR3aa: CASSSSSGRAYEQYF; v_gene: TRBV27; d_gene: TRBD2; j_gene: TRBJ2-7; abundance: NA